A single sample gave rise to the 17 T cell receptor beta chains below, sequenced in a study of blood T cell repertoires in COVID-19. TCRdb's table, derived via immunoSEQ multiplex PCR, lists solely in-frame clones and lacks some. The top ten clones hold roughly 2% of a sample with 250,000 to 300,000 clones, roughly 87% of them seen once. The sample was peripheral blood. The source is a woman aged 45-65 years who had recovered from COVID-19.

The rearrangement joins TRBV13 to TRBJ2-5, with TRBD2 matching over 10 bases. Germline CDR1 is PRHDT and CDR2 is FYEKMQ (reference sequence). With 3 bases clipped from V and 2 bases from J, the junction kept 3 bases outside the gene matches. This CDR3 has 15 amino acids. The CDR3 is CASSFRTSGQETQYF. The CDR3 DNA reads TGTGCCAGCAGCTTCCGGACTAGCGGACAAGAGACCCAGTACTTC.

The chain joins TRBV5-1 to TRBJ1-4; D is ambiguous. Per germline, CDR1 SGHRS and CDR2 YFSETQ. There are 14 residues in the CDR3. V lost 1 base and J lost 7, with 11 bases in between. CDR3 loop: CASSLSGRIEKLFF. DNA for the CDR3: TGCGCCAGCAGCTTGTCCGGGAGGATTGAAAAACTGTTTTTT.

This rearrangement joins TRBV5-1 to TRBJ1-2; TRBD1 aligns across 7 bases. V dropped 4 bases and J dropped 5; count of bases not matched to a gene: 8. The CDR3 is made up of 14 amino acids. Germline V gene data show CDR1 as SGHRS and CDR2 as YFSETQ. CDR3 coding DNA: TGCGCCAGCAGCCCACCGGGACAGTGGTATGGCTACACCTTC. It encodes CASSPPGQWYGYTF. The whole variable domain, filled in from reference TRBV5-1 and TRBJ1-2, reads KAGVTQTPRYLIKTRGQQVTLSCSPISGHRSVSWYQQTPGQGLQFLFEYFSETQRNKGNFPGRFSGRQFSNSRSEMNVSTLELGDSALYLCASSPPGQWYGYTFGSGTRLTVV.

This chain joins TRBV4-1 and TRBJ1-1; no definite D call. V was pared by 3 bases and J by 5 bases, with 13 bases between. The CDR3 loop spans 14 amino acids. Per germline, CDR1 MGHRA and CDR2 YSYEKL. This chain's CDR3 is CASSHMEEWTEAFF. In DNA, the CDR3 is TGCGCCAGCAGCCACATGGAGGAGTGGACTGAAGCTTTCTTT.

The chain uses TRBV29-1 and TRBJ1-2, with D perhaps TRBD1 (6 bases). CDR1 SQVTM and CDR2 ANQGSEA come from the germline V gene. The CDR3 runs 14 residues. The V gene lost 5 bases and the J gene lost 7 bases, with 20 bases spanning the gap. CDR3 coding DNA: TGCAGCGTTCAATCGGACAGTCGATCTCGTGGCTACACCTTC. Translating it yields CSVQSDSRSRGYTF.

CDR3 sequence (DNA): TGTGCCAGCAGTTTAGCCGGAGCAAATGAGCAGTTCTTC. Translating it yields CASSLAGANEQFF. V is TRBV27 and J is TRBJ2-1, with no clear D. Germline assignment: CDR1 MNHEY and CDR2 SMNVEV (reference sequence). The V end was cut by 2 bases, the J end by 7 bases, with 9 bases between. CDR3 size: 13 residues.

The genes are TRBV7-6 and TRBJ2-1; 8 bases agree with TRBD2. The CDR3 spans 17 residues. Trimming removed 1 base from V and 9 bases from J; junction bases left unmatched: 14. Germline CDR1 SGHVS, CDR2 FNYEAQ. The CDR3 bases are TGTGCCAGCAGCTTAGGCCTAGCGGGCCTGAGGGGGGGTGAGCAGTTCTTC. Translation: CASSLGLAGLRGGEQFF.

The chain links TRBV7-8 to TRBJ2-5; weak D call: TRBD2 (5 bases). Per germline, CDR1 SGHVS and CDR2 FQNEAQ. Trimming removed 1 base at V and 2 bases at J, with 8 bases between. The CDR3 consists of 14 residues. In DNA form, the CDR3 reads TGTGCCAGCAGCTTAGTTCTAGCACAAGAGACCCAGTACTTC. It yields the protein CASSLVLAQETQYF.

The chain uses TRBV6-5 and TRBJ1-6; unclear D gene. The germline gives CDR1 MNHEY, CDR2 SVGAGI. The CDR3 length is 15 residues. V was pared by 5 bases and J by 0 bases, with 8 bases between. The CDR3 is CASSPTSSYNSPLHF. The CDR3 nucleotides read TGTGCCAGCAGTCCTACTAGCTCCTATAATTCACCCCTCCACTTT.

The chain is built from TRBV30 and TRBJ1-1, with 7 bases aligning to TRBD1. Germline loops: CDR1 GTSNPN, CDR2 SVGIG (reference sequence). With V trimmed by 4 bases and J by 4 bases, 9 bases remained unmatched. The CDR3 totals 14 residues. The CDR3 nucleotides are TGTGCCTGGATGTTTGGCAGGGGGAGCACTGAAGCTTTCTTT. Amino acids: CAWMFGRGSTEAFF.

V usage is TRBV7-9 and J usage is TRBJ1-1, with D tentatively TRBD1 (5 bases). This CDR3 spans 17 amino acids. Trimming shortened V by 7 bases and J by 11 bases, and 32 bases separated the two germline ends. Germline loops: CDR1 SEHNR, CDR2 FQNEAQ (reference sequence). DNA for the CDR3: TGTGCCAGCACCGAACCCGGTGGCAGGGCTTTCACTGAAGGGGCTTTCTTT. Amino acid sequence: CASTEPGGRAFTEGAFF.

This rearrangement joins TRBV18 to TRBJ2-7; TRBD2 agrees at 12 bases. J gave up 6 bases and V 3 bases, and 6 bases lay outside the gene matches. Germline CDR1 and CDR2: KGHSH and LQKENI. The CDR3 runs 15 residues. CDR3 amino acids: CASSPLAGGPSEQYF. The CDR3 region has the DNA TGTGCCAGCTCACCCCTAGCGGGAGGGCCTAGCGAGCAGTACTTC.

V and J are TRBV2 and TRBJ1-4; D may be TRBD1 (5 bases). Deletions cut 3 bases from V and 3 bases from J, with 17 bases between. Germline V gene lookup returns CDR1 SNHLY and CDR2 FYNNEI. This CDR3 contains 17 residues. CDR3 sequence (DNA): TGTGCCAGCAGTGAGAAAAGGACATCCCCAGCTAATGAAAAACTGTTTTTT. Amino acid sequence: CASSEKRTSPANEKLFF.

There are a few counts of this clone. The rearrangement joins TRBV2 to TRBJ1-1; D remains ambiguous. The CDR3 is made up of 14 amino acids. The ends were cut back, 6 bases at V and 0 bases at J, with 11 bases in the middle. Looked up from germline, CDR1 is SNHLY and CDR2 is FYNNEI. The CDR3 DNA follows: TGTGCCAGCAGAGAGTCAGGCTTGAACACTGAAGCTTTCTTT. Amino acid sequence: CASRESGLNTEAFF.

V and J are TRBV7-2 and TRBJ2-3, with 13 bases matching TRBD2. The V and J ends lost 5 bases and 11 bases, in that order; junction bases with no gene match: 10. Germline V gene data show CDR1 as SGHTA and CDR2 as FQGNSA. The CDR3 spans 15 residues. Here the CDR3 DNA reads TGTGCCAGCAGCCTACTAGCGGGGGGGGGAATTGGGCAGTATTTT. Its translation: CASSLLAGGGIGQYF. Based on the CDR3 plus reference TRBV7-2 and TRBJ2-3, the full variable domain is GAGVSQSPSNKVTEKGKDVELRCDPISGHTALYWYRQSLGQGLEFLIYFQGNSAPDKSGLPSDRFSAERTGGSVSTLTIQRTQQEDSAVYLCASSLLAGGGIGQYFGPGTRLTVL.

This clone was seen only once. The chain employs TRBV30 and TRBJ1-6; 10 bases line up with TRBD1. V was pared by 0 bases and J by 9 bases, with 5 bases of the junction left unmatched. The germline gives CDR1 GTSNPN, CDR2 SVGIG (reference sequence). CDR3 length equals 15 residues. As DNA, the CDR3 is TGTGCCTGGAGTGTGTTGGGGGACAGGGGTTCACCCCTCCACTTT. It codes for CAWSVLGDRGSPLHF. Complete variable domain (other parts from reference TRBV30 and TRBJ1-6): SQTIHQWPATLVQPVGSPLSLECTVEGTSNPNLYWYRQAAGRGLQLLFYSVGIGQISSEVPQNLSASRPQDRQFILSSKKLLLSDSGFYLCAWSVLGDRGSPLHFGNGTRLTVT.

This clone has just one count. The J gene is TRBJ1-1, the V gene TRBV5-1, with TRBD1 matching 8 bases. The CDR3 is 16 residues long. Germline trimming cut 0 bases from V and 2 bases from J; bases unmatched to any gene: 6. Looked up from germline, CDR1 is SGHRS and CDR2 is YFSETQ. CDR3 in DNA: TGCGCCAGCAGCTTGGCCGCCGGGACAGGCAACACTGAAGCTTTCTTT. Its protein product is CASSLAAGTGNTEAFF.